A selection of T cell receptor beta chains follows, all from one sample in a study of spatial heterogeneity in lung cancer. TCRdb called the 5' RACE reads again in MiXCR, with one record for every CDR3 protein. Of 10,000 or so distinct CDR3 sequences listed, around 11% were seen once; the top ten hold about 12%. Here the sequenced sample was lung tumor tissue, taken at surgery. These receptors all come from a female donor with early-stage non-small cell lung cancer. Both conserved end residues are part of each CDR3. Each record gives: clone size, J gene, D gene, V gene, CDR3 DNA, CDR3 protein. D genes are given only for firm matches. Where a row states a size, it is once, few, many or the class of an expanded clone; other rows omit it.

clone size: medium-sized
J gene: TRBJ1-2
D gene: TRBD1
V gene: TRBV7-9
CDR3 DNA: TGTGCCAGCAGCTCTAGCTCCGGGACAGTTAACTATGGCTACACCTTC
CDR3 protein: CASSSSSGTVNYGYTF

clone size: many
J gene: TRBJ1-2
D gene: TRBD1
V gene: TRBV28
CDR3 DNA: TGTGCCAGCAGTTCCCTCCGGACAGGGGCTGGCTACACCTTC
CDR3 protein: CASSSLRTGAGYTF

clone size: medium-sized
J gene: TRBJ2-2
D gene: NA
V gene: TRBV12-3/TRBV12-4
CDR3 DNA: TGTGCCAGCAGTGTCGCAGGGGCGGGCACCGGGGAGCTGTTTTTT
CDR3 protein: CASSVAGAGTGELFF

clone size: many
J gene: TRBJ1-2
D gene: NA
V gene: TRBV6-5
CDR3 DNA: NA
CDR3 protein: CASSILGLKNGYTF

clone size: medium-sized
J gene: TRBJ2-7
D gene: NA
V gene: TRBV6-2/TRBV6-3
CDR3 DNA: TGTGCCAGCCTCGCCGAGGGAGGGGGAGTACCCTACGAGCAGTACTTC
CDR3 protein: CASLAEGGGVPYEQYF

clone size: many
J gene: TRBJ2-5
D gene: NA
V gene: TRBV5-1
CDR3 DNA: TGCGCCAGCAGCCCAACAATCCTCCGGGACAACCAAGAGACCCAGTACTTC
CDR3 protein: CASSPTILRDNQETQYF

clone size: many
J gene: TRBJ2-7
D gene: TRBD1
V gene: TRBV6-2/TRBV6-3
CDR3 DNA: TGTGCCAGCAGTCCCCGGGACAGGGGGTCCTACGAGCAGTACTTC
CDR3 protein: CASSPRDRGSYEQYF

clone size: many
J gene: TRBJ1-1
D gene: NA
V gene: TRBV7-2
CDR3 DNA: TGTGCCAGCAGCGTCACAGCTGTCCGGAACACTGAAGCTTTCTTT
CDR3 protein: CASSVTAVRNTEAFF

clone size: medium-sized
J gene: TRBJ2-7
D gene: NA
V gene: TRBV9
CDR3 DNA: TGTGCCAGCAGCCCGCAACCCGCCGGGACATCTTTCTACGAGCAGTACTTC
CDR3 protein: CASSPQPAGTSFYEQYF

clone size: medium-sized
J gene: TRBJ2-7
D gene: TRBD1
V gene: TRBV2
CDR3 DNA: TGTGCCAGCAAAAGGGGGCCGTACGAGCAGTACTTC
CDR3 protein: CASKRGPYEQYF

clone size: many
J gene: TRBJ2-3
D gene: NA
V gene: TRBV10-3
CDR3 DNA: TGTGCCATCAGCCCCGGGACTCCAGATACGCAGTATTTT
CDR3 protein: CAISPGTPDTQYF

clone size: many
J gene: TRBJ1-5
D gene: NA
V gene: TRBV6-6
CDR3 DNA: TGTGCCAGCAGAACCCGGGCGGGGGTCAGCAATCAGCCCCAGCATTTT
CDR3 protein: CASRTRAGVSNQPQHF

clone size: many
J gene: TRBJ2-7
D gene: NA
V gene: TRBV12-3/TRBV12-4
CDR3 DNA: TGTGCCAGCAGTCCCCCAGCCCGAGCGGCCCACGAGCAGTACTTC
CDR3 protein: CASSPPARAAHEQYF

clone size: NA
J gene: TRBJ1-4
D gene: NA
V gene: TRBV13
CDR3 DNA: TGTGCCAGCAGCTACCGCGCAGGGGCGACTGAAAAACTGTTTTTT
CDR3 protein: CASSYRAGATEKLFF

clone size: NA
J gene: TRBJ1-1
D gene: NA
V gene: TRBV28
CDR3 DNA: TGTGCCAGCAGTTTTGTCACAGGGCAGGCGAAAGCTTTCTTT
CDR3 protein: CASSFVTGQAKAFF

clone size: large
J gene: TRBJ2-7
D gene: NA
V gene: TRBV3-1
CDR3 DNA: TGTGCCAGCAGCCGCATCGGGTCGGGGTACGAGCAGTACTTC
CDR3 protein: CASSRIGSGYEQYF

clone size: medium-sized
J gene: TRBJ1-6
D gene: NA
V gene: TRBV27
CDR3 DNA: TGTGCCAGCAGTCTCGGACCCTATAATTCACCCCTCCACTTT
CDR3 protein: CASSLGPYNSPLHF

clone size: few
J gene: TRBJ2-5
D gene: NA
V gene: TRBV20-1
CDR3 DNA: TGCAGTGCTAGAGAGGGTGAGACCCAGTACTTC
CDR3 protein: CSAREGETQYF

clone size: many
J gene: TRBJ2-1
D gene: NA
V gene: TRBV6-1
CDR3 DNA: TGTGCCAGCAGCCCCGGGGACCCCGCGGGTGAGCAGTTCTTC
CDR3 protein: CASSPGDPAGEQFF

clone size: many
J gene: TRBJ1-2
D gene: TRBD1
V gene: TRBV7-2
CDR3 DNA: TGTGCCAGCAGCCCGCAGACGGGACAGGGGGCAAAGGGCTACACCTTC
CDR3 protein: CASSPQTGQGAKGYTF

clone size: many
J gene: TRBJ1-2
D gene: TRBD1
V gene: TRBV5-8
CDR3 DNA: TGTGCCAGCAGCTTTGGGGACAGGATCTATGGCTACACCTTC
CDR3 protein: CASSFGDRIYGYTF

clone size: large
J gene: TRBJ1-2
D gene: NA
V gene: TRBV5-1
CDR3 DNA: TGCGCCAGCAGCCATAGAGGGGACAACTATGGCTACACCTTC
CDR3 protein: CASSHRGDNYGYTF

clone size: NA
J gene: TRBJ2-5
D gene: NA
V gene: TRBV20-1
CDR3 DNA: TGCAGTGCTAGAATTAAACTAACCCAAGAGACCCAGTACTTC
CDR3 protein: CSARIKLTQETQYF

clone size: NA
J gene: TRBJ2-5
D gene: NA
V gene: TRBV7-2
CDR3 DNA: TGTGCCAGCAGCTTATCAGGCAGCGAAGAGACCCAGTACTTC
CDR3 protein: CASSLSGSEETQYF

clone size: NA
J gene: TRBJ2-7
D gene: TRBD1
V gene: TRBV29-1
CDR3 DNA: TGCAGCTTCTGGACAGGGGGAACCTACGAGCAGTACTTC
CDR3 protein: CSFWTGGTYEQYF

clone size: large
J gene: TRBJ2-1
D gene: TRBD2
V gene: TRBV9
CDR3 DNA: TGTGCCAGCAGTGGGACTAGTGGAAATGAGCAGTTCTTC
CDR3 protein: CASSGTSGNEQFF

clone size: many
J gene: TRBJ2-3
D gene: NA
V gene: TRBV5-1
CDR3 DNA: TGCGCCAGCAGCGGGGGCCGGCGGGGAGAAACAGATACGCAGTATTTT
CDR3 protein: CASSGGRRGETDTQYF

clone size: many
J gene: TRBJ2-7
D gene: NA
V gene: TRBV5-1
CDR3 DNA: TGCGCCAGCAGCTTCCGGCAGGACTCCTACGAGCAGTACTTC
CDR3 protein: CASSFRQDSYEQYF

clone size: NA
J gene: TRBJ2-7
D gene: TRBD1
V gene: TRBV28
CDR3 DNA: TGTGCCAGACCACGGCGCCTCCGGACAGGGCCCTACGAGCAGTACTTC
CDR3 protein: CARPRRLRTGPYEQYF